These 30 T cell receptor beta chains originate from one sample sequenced in a study of graft-versus-host responses after intestinal transplantation. Their target antigens are unknown. The repertoire was sequenced with immunoSEQ multiplex PCR; TCRdb's copy has only in-frame clones and lacks some. This table holds approximately 99,000 clones, 91% found once. Sequencing used unstimulated CD4+ T cells sorted from spleen or lymph node cells, obtained before transplant. These TCRs come from a human donor who was the organ donor for an intestinal transplant.

This chain connects TRBV13 to TRBJ2-1; TRBD1 matches at 9 bases. There are 14 residues in the CDR3. The V segment lost 4 bases and the J segment 4 bases; nucleotides outside the gene matches: 2. The germline gives CDR1 PRHDT, CDR2 FYEKMQ (reference sequence). The CDR3 coding sequence is TGTGCCAGCAGCTACAGGGGGCTGTACAATGAGCAGTTCTTC. Translating it yields CASSYRGLYNEQFF.

CDR3 amino acids: CASRTGGDYGYTF. CDR3 nucleotide sequence: TGTGCCAGCAGAACTGGGGGGGACTATGGCTACACCTTC. The V and J genes are TRBV5-6 and TRBJ1-2, with D maybe TRBD1 (5 bases). CDR3 length: 13 amino acids. The ends were cut back, 5 bases at V and 3 bases at J, with 11 bases in the middle. The germline V gene has CDR1 SGHDT and CDR2 YYEEEE. Complete variable domain (other parts from reference TRBV5-6 and TRBJ1-2): DAGVTQSPTHLIKTRGQQVTLRCSPKSGHDTVSWYQQALGQGPQFIFQYYEEEERQRGNFPDRFSGHQFPNYSSELNVNALLLGDSALYLCASRTGGDYGYTFGSGTRLTVV.

DNA for the CDR3: TGTGCCAGCAGCCTAAAAGGACAGGGGGCAAGTCGGACTGAAGCTTTCTTT. Protein sequence: CASSLKGQGASRTEAFF. This chain uses TRBV7-2 with TRBJ1-1, with 11 bases lining up with TRBD1. This CDR3 is built from 17 residues. CDR1 is SGHTA and CDR2 is FQGNSA in the germline V gene. Trimming cost V 5 bases and J 5 bases; bases outside gene matches: 13.

The chain has TRBV19 and TRBJ1-6; D possibly corresponds to TRBD1 (6 bases). CDR3 size: 14 residues. Per germline, CDR1 LNHDA and CDR2 SQIVND (reference sequence). The CDR3 region is CASTGGLYNSPLHF. The CDR3 coding sequence is TGTGCTTCGACCGGGGGGCTCTATAATTCACCCCTCCACTTT.

The chain couples TRBV5-1 to TRBJ2-5; 7 positions agree with TRBD1. CDR3 length equals 16 residues. From germline, CDR1 is SGHRS and CDR2 YFSETQ. V shed 2 bases and J 4 bases; nucleotides not matched to a gene: 11. CDR3 DNA: TGCGCCAGCAGCTTAACCAACAGGGGCGTGGGAGAGACCCAGTACTTC. This gives the protein CASSLTNRGVGETQYF.

CDR3 nucleotide sequence: TGTGCCAGCAGGGGGGGTCTCCCCAGCCGCGAGCAGTACTTC. As protein: CASRGGLPSREQYF. The J gene is TRBJ2-7, the V gene TRBV11-2, with D tentatively TRBD2 (6 bases). Trimming cost V 6 bases and J 6 bases, with 18 bases left between them. Germline-derived CDR1 and CDR2 are SGHAT and FQNNGV. CDR3 size: 14 residues.

V gene TRBV20-1 combines with J gene TRBJ1-2; TRBD1 is a possible D gene (6 bases). The CDR3 contains 10 residues. From germline, CDR1 is DFQATT and CDR2 SNEGSKA (reference sequence). Between the trimmed V and J ends, which lost 6 bases and 8 bases, there was a span of 10 bases. CDR3 sequence reads: CSAKGVGYTF. As DNA, the CDR3 is TGCAGTGCCAAGGGGGTGGGCTACACCTTC.

The chain employs TRBV7-3 and TRBJ2-4; D is perhaps TRBD1 (6 bases). Germline V gene sequence: CDR1 SGHTA, CDR2 FQGTGA. V gave up 4 bases and J gave up 0 bases, with 22 bases separating them. The CDR3 covers 19 residues. CDR3 bases: TGTGCCAGCAGCTCAGGGGTATTAAGCTCTATATTAGCCAAAAACATTCAGTACTTC. This encodes CASSSGVLSSILAKNIQYF.

The V and J genes are TRBV6-5 and TRBJ1-2; D may be TRBD1 (6 bases). The ends were cut back, 10 bases at V and 5 bases at J, with 14 bases in the middle. The germline V gene encodes CDR1 MNHEY and CDR2 SVGAGI. The CDR3 has 12 residues. Here the CDR3 DNA reads TGTGCCAACTACAGGGTGTGGTATGGCTACACCTTC. Its protein is CANYRVWYGYTF.

This sequence joins TRBV5-8 and TRBJ2-7; D possibly corresponds to TRBD1 (7 bases). This CDR3 has 16 residues. Germline V gene lookup returns CDR1 SGHTS and CDR2 YDEGEE. With 0 bases removed from V and 3 bases from J, the gap between germline ends came to 16 bases. The CDR3 DNA reads as TGTGCCAGCAGCTTGGCGGCAGGGGGGAGGAGCTACGAGCAGTACTTC. It encodes CASSLAAGGRSYEQYF.

This clone was detected only a few times. This chain connects TRBV10-3 to TRBJ2-5, with 7 bases lining up with TRBD1. The CDR3 has 14 amino acids. V trimming: 5 bases; J trimming: 5 bases; junction bases outside the gene matches: 8. Germline CDR1 reads ENHRY; CDR2 reads SYGVKD. CDR3 in amino acids: CAISYTGVGETQYF. CDR3 DNA: TGTGCCATCAGTTATACAGGGGTCGGGGAGACCCAGTACTTC.

This sequence joins TRBV7-2 and TRBJ1-3; D is unclear. Per the germline V gene, CDR1 is SGHTA and CDR2 is FQGNSA. This CDR3 contains 17 residues. V was trimmed by 2 bases and J by 0 bases, leaving 14 bases between them. This CDR3 reads CASSLNFHRSSGNTIYF. The CDR3 DNA is TGTGCCAGCAGCTTAAACTTCCACAGAAGCTCTGGAAACACCATATATTTT.

The chain links TRBV7-9 to TRBJ1-5, with a weak D call TRBD1 (6 bases). Per the germline V gene, CDR1 is SEHNR and CDR2 is FQNEAQ (reference sequence). V gave up 1 base and J gave up 5 bases, with 6 bases separating them. This CDR3 contains 13 residues. CDR3 nucleotides: TGTGCCAGCAGCTTAGACAGGGATCAGCCCCAGCATTTT. Amino acids: CASSLDRDQPQHF.

The chain is built from TRBV5-1 and TRBJ1-4, with TRBD1 matching 7 bases. This CDR3 has 14 amino acids. Germline CDR1 SGHRS, CDR2 YFSETQ. The junction had 0 bases not matched to a gene; V was cut back by 2 bases and J by 2 bases. CDR3 amino acids: CASSLQGTNEKLFF. The CDR3 DNA is TGCGCCAGCAGCTTACAGGGGACTAATGAAAAACTGTTTTTT.

Here the CDR3 reads CASSQDGGRATEAFF. The CDR3 region has the DNA TGCGCCAGCAGCCAAGACGGGGGGCGCGCCACTGAAGCTTTCTTT. V gene TRBV4-1 combines with J gene TRBJ1-1; a possible D gene is TRBD1 (6 bases). Germline loops: CDR1 MGHRA, CDR2 YSYEKL. V was shortened by 0 bases and J by 4 bases, with 12 bases between the two germline ends. This CDR3 is built from 15 residues.

The CDR3 loop reads CASSVDPASGRAEKLFF. For the CDR3, the DNA is TGTGCCAGCAGCGTAGATCCTGCGAGCGGGAGAGCAGAAAAACTGTTTTTT. The V and J genes are TRBV9 and TRBJ1-4; D is undetermined. CDR3 length equals 17 residues. V was trimmed by 0 bases and J by 8 bases, leaving 20 bases between them. Germline values: CDR1 SGDLS, CDR2 YYNGEE. Supplemented by reference TRBV9 and TRBJ1-4, the full variable domain reads DSGVTQTPKHLITATGQRVTLRCSPRSGDLSVYWYQQSLDQGLQFLIQYYNGEERAKGNILERFSAQQFPDLHSELNLSSLELGDSALYFCASSVDPASGRAEKLFFGSGTQLSVL.

This chain joins TRBV27 and TRBJ1-6, with 11 bases that match TRBD1. The V and J ends lost 5 bases and 7 bases, in that order; junction bases with no gene match: 4. The CDR3 has 15 amino acids. Germline V lookup: CDR1 MNHEY, CDR2 SMNVEV (reference sequence). The CDR3 region is CASSPGTGGNSPLHF. The CDR3 bases are TGTGCCAGCAGTCCAGGGACAGGGGGGAATTCACCCCTCCACTTT.

The V and J genes are TRBV4-1 and TRBJ2-3; no clear D gene. CDR1 is MGHRA, CDR2 YSYEKL, per germline. V was cut by 0 bases and J by 4 bases, with 8 bases left in between. The CDR3 runs to 14 residues. CDR3 sequence (DNA): TGCGCCAGCAGCCAAGATTTTATCGCAGATACGCAGTATTTT. Its protein is CASSQDFIADTQYF.

This clone was found a few times. The chain uses TRBV19 and TRBJ2-2; D is possibly TRBD1 (6 bases). The CDR3 has 15 amino acids. Deletions cut 4 bases from V and 2 bases from J, with 11 bases between. Germline V lookup: CDR1 LNHDA, CDR2 SQIVND (reference sequence). The CDR3 DNA reads TGTGCCAGTAGTAACAGGGCTACAAACACCGGGGAGCTGTTTTTT. Its translation: CASSNRATNTGELFF.

A few counts support this clone. The V and J genes are TRBV10-3 and TRBJ1-2; D gene uncertain. CDR1 is ENHRY, CDR2 SYGVKD, per germline. The CDR3 extends over 12 amino acids. The ends were cut back, 3 bases at V and 4 bases at J, with 6 bases in the middle. DNA of the CDR3: TGTGCCATCAGTGAAACGGGCTATGGCTACACCTTC. It codes for CAISETGYGYTF.

The chain employs TRBV4-1 and TRBJ1-4; 8 bases align to TRBD1. Germline lookup yields CDR1 MGHRA and CDR2 YSYEKL. The CDR3 has 15 residues. With 5 bases clipped from V and 5 bases from J, the junction kept 7 bases outside the gene matches. CDR3 protein: CASSTGRDRNEKLFF. CDR3 bases: TGCGCCAGCAGCACTGGGCGGGACAGGAATGAAAAACTGTTTTTT.

V gene TRBV6-5 combines with J gene TRBJ2-1, with D tentatively TRBD2 (7 bases). V was pared by 0 bases and J by 1 base, with 10 bases between. Per germline, CDR1 MNHEY and CDR2 SVGAGI. The CDR3 length is 16 residues. The DNA for the CDR3 is TGTGCCAGCAGTTACTCTCGGGGGGCGTCCTACAATGAGCAGTTCTTC. Protein: CASSYSRGASYNEQFF.

The J gene is TRBJ2-1, the V gene TRBV7-3; possibly TRBD2 for D (6 bases). CDR3 length equals 14 residues. Trimming took 2 bases from V and 8 from J, leaving 13 bases between them. In germline, CDR1 is SGHTA, CDR2 FQGTGA. Written as DNA, the CDR3 is TGTGCCAGCAGCTTAGCCGGGGGAGTCGATGAGCAGTTCTTC. It yields the protein CASSLAGGVDEQFF.

The chain uses TRBV5-1 and TRBJ2-7, with TRBD2 identical over 11 bases. Germline V gives CDR1 SGHRS, CDR2 YFSETQ. V was clipped by 0 bases and J by 3 bases; unmatched bases: 2. This CDR3 is 15 amino acids long. The CDR3 DNA is TGCGCCAGCAGCTTGGAACTAGCGGGGGTCTACGAGCAGTACTTC. Its translation is CASSLELAGVYEQYF.

V and J are TRBV6-5 and TRBJ1-5, with unresolved D. The CDR3 consists of 16 residues. CDR1 is MNHEY, CDR2 SVGAGI, per germline. Trimming shortened V by 0 bases and J by 3 bases, and 12 bases separated the two germline ends. The CDR3 region has the DNA TGTGCCAGCAGTTACTCTTCTTCCAGGTTCAATCAGCCCCAGCATTTT. As protein: CASSYSSSRFNQPQHF.

V and J are TRBV27 and TRBJ2-5, with 9 bases aligning to TRBD2. This CDR3 contains 14 residues. Unmatched junction bases numbered 3, after V lost 6 bases and J lost 1 base. Germline assignment: CDR1 MNHEY and CDR2 SMNVEV (reference sequence). The CDR3 DNA reads as TGTGCCAGCAGACCTAGCGGGGCCCAAGAGACCCAGTACTTC. Amino acids: CASRPSGAQETQYF.

This rearrangement joins TRBV19 to TRBJ2-2; the D gene is possibly TRBD1 (5 bases). V lost 6 bases and J 0 bases, leaving 8 bases between the germline ends. From germline, CDR1 is LNHDA and CDR2 SQIVND (reference sequence). This CDR3 has 14 residues. The CDR3 is CASRQVTNTGELFF. The CDR3 coding sequence is TGTGCCAGTAGACAGGTCACGAACACCGGGGAGCTGTTTTTT.

This clone was found once. The rearrangement joins TRBV7-2 to TRBJ1-1; a weak D match, TRBD1 (6 bases). The CDR3 is 16 residues long. Per germline, CDR1 SGHTA and CDR2 FQGNSA. V lost 4 bases to trimming and J lost 0 bases, with 15 bases between them. The CDR3 protein is CASSSHGGRMNTEAFF. Written as DNA, the CDR3 is TGTGCCAGCAGCTCGCACGGGGGGCGGATGAACACTGAAGCTTTCTTT.

The chain employs TRBV18 and TRBJ2-1; 7 bases map to TRBD2. Germline V gives CDR1 KGHSH, CDR2 LQKENI. The CDR3 sequence is 15 residues long. With 8 bases clipped from V and 3 bases from J, the junction kept 10 bases outside the gene matches. The CDR3 spells CASGRGTSFYNEQFF. The CDR3 DNA reads TGTGCCAGCGGGCGGGGGACCTCTTTCTACAATGAGCAGTTCTTC.

V gene TRBV7-2 combines with J gene TRBJ1-5; the D is unclear. This CDR3 has 15 amino acids. From germline, CDR1 is SGHTA and CDR2 FQGNSA. Trimming took 3 bases from V and 7 from J, leaving 16 bases between them. The CDR3 DNA sequence: TGTGCCAGCAGCTTCGGGGTTGGGGATGCCCAGCCCCAGCATTTT. Its protein is CASSFGVGDAQPQHF.